Listed here are 16 T cell receptor beta chains from one sample, sequenced in a study of beta chain features in type 1 diabetes (dated by TCRdb to between 2017 and 2018). The library was obtained by the immunoSEQ multiplex PCR assay. All of the isolated RNA was reverse transcribed with the High Capacity cDNA Reverse Transcription Kit, so expressed TCRB transcripts were sequenced. This immuneACCESS table, as held by TCRdb, lists in-frame sequences with V and J called but not all clones. Of the missing ones, under half trace to an unresolved V gene in checked studies; the others have no known cause. The sample yields under 250,000 clones; roughly a tenth were counted once. The top ten clonotypes cover over 1% of the sample. Sample: central memory CD4+ T cells from blood. The receptors originated from a man between 18 and 29 years old in good health.

This clone showed up just a few times. This chain links TRBV7-8 with TRBJ1-5; no definite D call. V lost 5 bases and J 1 base, leaving 6 bases between the germline ends. Germline V CDR1 and CDR2: SGHVS, FQNEAQ. There are 13 residues in the CDR3. In DNA form, the CDR3 reads TGTGCCAGCAGCCTAGTCAGCAATCAGCCCCAGCATTTT. It is translated as CASSLVSNQPQHF.

The chain is built from TRBV5-5 and TRBJ1-2; D remains ambiguous. The length of the CDR3 is 13 residues. V dropped 4 bases and J dropped 4 bases, with 11 bases sitting between them. Germline V gene lookup returns CDR1 SGHKS and CDR2 YYEKEE (reference sequence). CDR3 DNA: TGTGCCAGCAGCCCCCAGGAAGGCTATGGCTACACCTTC. The encoded protein is CASSPQEGYGYTF.

This clone appeared a few times. The chain carries TRBV5-1 and TRBJ2-3, with 13 bases aligning to TRBD2. Germline V gene sequence: CDR1 SGHRS, CDR2 YFSETQ. V trimming: 1 base; J trimming: 6 bases; junction bases outside the gene matches: 5. This CDR3 is built from 16 residues. CDR3 nucleotide sequence: TGCGCCAGCAGCTTGCGGACTAGCGGGAGTGTTGATACGCAGTATTTT. Its protein product is CASSLRTSGSVDTQYF.

The chain links TRBV30 to TRBJ2-4; D is perhaps TRBD2 (5 bases). CDR1 is GTSNPN and CDR2 is SVGIG in the germline V gene (reference sequence). This CDR3 is 14 amino acids long. CDR3 loop: CPPEISSVKNIQYF. The DNA for the CDR3 is TGTCCCCCCGAGATAAGTAGCGTCAAAAACATTCAGTACTTC.

At least ten counts were recorded for this clone. CDR3: CAWRGNTWRTEAFF. CDR3 in DNA: TGTGCCTGGAGGGGGAACACCTGGCGGACTGAAGCTTTCTTT. V and J are TRBV30 and TRBJ1-1; D remains ambiguous. The germline V and J ends were trimmed by 3 bases and 5 bases, with 16 bases remaining between them. There are 14 residues in the CDR3. CDR1 is GTSNPN, CDR2 SVGIG, per germline (reference sequence).

The rearrangement joins TRBV19 to TRBJ2-1; 8 bases align to TRBD2. The ends lost 5 bases at V and 8 bases at J; junction bases unmatched: 17. The CDR3 consists of 17 residues. Germline lookup yields CDR1 LNHDA and CDR2 SQIVND (reference sequence). The CDR3 protein is CASSQGGRTSSNYEQFF. The CDR3 bases are TGTGCCAGTAGTCAGGGTGGGAGGACTAGCTCGAACTATGAGCAGTTCTTC.

This clone was seen a handful of times. This sequence joins TRBV7-6 and TRBJ2-7; D gene ambiguous. The CDR3 consists of 15 residues. Germline-derived CDR1 and CDR2 are SGHVS and FNYEAQ. V shed 2 bases and J shed 5 bases, with 16 bases lying between them. The CDR3 nucleotides read TGTGCCAGCAGCTTAAATGCCCTGGTGGGCGACGAGCAGTACTTC. Its protein is CASSLNALVGDEQYF.

With respect to this clone: It may be a read error: a sequence one base away is much more abundant. The genes are TRBV29-1 and TRBJ2-7; tentative D call: TRBD2 (5 bases). CDR1 SQVTM and CDR2 ANQGSEA come from the germline V gene. Between the trimmed V and J ends, which lost 6 bases and 7 bases, there was a span of 16 bases. The CDR3 spans 12 residues. Here the CDR3 DNA reads TGCAGCGTGGAGCGGCAGAATCGGGAGCAGTACTTC. It codes for CSVERQNREQYF.

This clone was counted between two and nine times. This chain connects TRBV5-6 to TRBJ2-4; 7 nucleotides match TRBD1. Germline lookup yields CDR1 SGHDT and CDR2 YYEEEE. The CDR3 has 14 residues. Trimming cost V 2 bases and J 8 bases; bases outside gene matches: 7. The chain's CDR3 is CASSFFDRAHIQYF. The CDR3 nucleotides are TGTGCCAGCAGCTTTTTCGACAGGGCACACATTCAGTACTTC.

V usage is TRBV9 and J usage is TRBJ2-3; D is unclear. Trimming left V 0 bases short and J 0 bases short, with 8 bases between. From germline, CDR1 is SGDLS and CDR2 YYNGEE. The CDR3 runs 15 residues. The CDR3 reads CASSVGVLSTDTQYF. CDR3 in DNA: TGTGCCAGCAGCGTAGGGGTACTTAGCACAGATACGCAGTATTTT. The full variable domain, its missing parts supplied by reference TRBV9 and TRBJ2-3, is DSGVTQTPKHLITATGQRVTLRCSPRSGDLSVYWYQQSLDQGLQFLIQYYNGEERAKGNILERFSAQQFPDLHSELNLSSLELGDSALYFCASSVGVLSTDTQYFGPGTRLTVL.

Turning to this clone: This likely reflects a read error, since a far larger clone is one base away. The chain combines TRBV29-1 with TRBJ2-1, with 10 bases lining up with TRBD2. Germline CDR1 SQVTM, CDR2 ANQGSEA. V lost 3 bases and J lost 10; bases outside the gene matches: 3. This CDR3 contains 12 residues. This CDR3 reads CSVEASGREQFF. The CDR3 DNA follows: TGCAGCGTTGAGGCTAGCGGGAGAGAGCAGTTCTTC.

This clone appeared a few times. The chain uses TRBV18 and TRBJ2-5; D is ambiguous. The CDR3 runs 15 residues. Germline-derived CDR1 and CDR2 are KGHSH and LQKENI. V dropped 3 bases and J dropped 3 bases, with 14 bases sitting between them. CDR3 coding DNA: TGTGCCAGCTCACCCATTCGAACGGAAAAAGAGACCCAGTACTTC. Amino acids: CASSPIRTEKETQYF.

This clone turned up a few times. The chain carries TRBV2 and TRBJ1-2, with 7 bases fitting TRBD1. V dropped 6 bases and J dropped 4; count of bases not matched to a gene: 8. Germline V gene lookup returns CDR1 SNHLY and CDR2 FYNNEI. The CDR3 is 14 amino acids. The CDR3 coding sequence is TGTGCCAGCAGCACAAGGACAGGCAGCTATGGCTACACCTTC. It is translated as CASSTRTGSYGYTF.

This clone was seen more than once but under ten times. The chain has TRBV6-1 and TRBJ2-3, with D uncertain. V lost 3 bases, J lost 1 base, and 8 bases lay in between. This CDR3 is built from 14 residues. Germline values: CDR1 MNHNS, CDR2 SASEGT. The CDR3 region has the DNA TGTGCCAGCAGTGATTGGACGGGCACAGATACGCAGTATTTT. Amino acid sequence: CASSDWTGTDTQYF.

This clone was detected only a few times. The chain recombines TRBV18 with TRBJ1-1, with D tentatively TRBD1 (5 bases). The germline V and J ends were trimmed by 3 bases and 6 bases, with 14 bases remaining between them. CDR3 length: 14 residues. CDR1 is KGHSH and CDR2 is LQKENI in the germline V gene. CDR3 sequence reads: CASSPFKGLSEAFF. The CDR3 nucleotides are TGTGCCAGCTCACCCTTCAAGGGACTTTCTGAAGCTTTCTTT.

A few counts support this clone. The J gene is TRBJ1-2, the V gene TRBV30, with D unresolved. V was cut by 3 bases and J by 4 bases, with 21 bases left in between. Germline V gene data show CDR1 as GTSNPN and CDR2 as SVGIG (reference sequence). This CDR3 comprises 16 residues. The CDR3 nucleotides read TGTGCCTGGAGCAAAAACATGGTCCTTCCCAGCTATGGCTACACCTTC. This codes for CAWSKNMVLPSYGYTF.